The 28 T cell receptor beta chains below come from one sample, sequenced in a study of blood T cell repertoires in COVID-19. Sequenced by immunoSEQ multiplex PCR; TCRdb stores in-frame clones only, minus some. The sample consists of over 100,000 clones, around nine tenths of them appearing once. The specimen sequenced was peripheral blood. The receptor set was obtained from a human donor in a cohort sampled during active COVID-19.

This chain connects TRBV4-3 to TRBJ2-1; 10 positions agree with TRBD2. With V trimmed by 3 bases and J by 7 bases, 6 bases remained unmatched. Germline loops: CDR1 LGHNA, CDR2 YSLEER. This CDR3 spans 15 amino acids. CDR3 sequence (DNA): TGCGCCAGCAGCCACCTTAGCGGGGGGAGGAATGAGCAGTTCTTC. Its translation: CASSHLSGGRNEQFF.

Worth noting for this clone: Other DNA sequences in this sample translate to the same CDR3. The J gene is TRBJ2-7, the V gene TRBV20-1; no firm D call. Trimming cost V 2 bases and J 6 bases, with 8 bases left between them. The CDR3 consists of 11 residues. Per the germline V gene, CDR1 is DFQATT and CDR2 is SNEGSKA (reference sequence). The CDR3 loop is CSARSGFEQYF. In nucleotides, the CDR3 is TGCAGTGCTAGATCCGGGTTCGAGCAGTACTTC.

This clone was picked up a small number of times. A far larger clone lies a single base away; this is likely a read error. Other DNA variants within this sample encode the same CDR3. The chain has TRBV7-9 and TRBJ2-3, with no clear D. The CDR3 loop spans 13 amino acids. CDR1 and CDR2 from the germline V gene are SEHNR and FQNEAQ (reference sequence). Trimming removed 0 bases from V and 4 bases from J, with 5 bases in between. CDR3 nucleotides: TGTGCCAGCAGCTTAGCCGGAGCAGATACGCAGTATTTT. This codes for CASSLAGADTQYF.

The V call is TRBV10-1, the J call TRBJ2-3; 9 nucleotides match TRBD2. J was trimmed by 6 bases and V by 6 bases; bases with no gene match: 10. Germline CDR1 WNHNN, CDR2 SYGVQD (reference sequence). The length of the CDR3 is 15 residues. The CDR3 DNA reads TGCGCCAGCAGCCCCGAGGTAGCGGGAGTTGATACGCAGTATTTT. Encoded protein: CASSPEVAGVDTQYF.

The genes are TRBV6-2 or TRBV6-3 and TRBJ2-7; maybe TRBD2 (5 bases). V was trimmed by 2 bases and J by 2 bases, leaving 16 bases between them. This CDR3 has 16 amino acids. Germline CDR1 reads MNHEY; CDR2 reads SVGEGT. CDR3 amino acids: CASSYVAGGSPYEQYF. The CDR3 DNA reads as TGTGCCAGCAGTTACGTCGCGGGCGGGTCTCCCTACGAGCAGTACTTC.

This clone was detected a few times. The chain uses TRBV6-5 and TRBJ2-7; D is possibly TRBD2 (5 bases). The V and J ends lost 0 bases and 3 bases respectively, with 6 bases between them. Germline CDR1 and CDR2: MNHEY and SVGAGI. CDR3 length equals 13 residues. The CDR3 nucleotides are TGTGCCAGCAGTTACTCGGGGAGCTACGAGCAGTACTTC. This codes for CASSYSGSYEQYF.

The J gene is TRBJ1-2, the V gene TRBV15; 8 bases are a match to TRBD1. Germline values: CDR1 LNHNV, CDR2 YYDKDF (reference sequence). The CDR3 covers 15 residues. V was pared by 0 bases and J by 8 bases, with 8 bases of the junction left unmatched. The CDR3 sequence: CATSRDRSGGRGYTF. The DNA for the CDR3 is TGTGCCACCAGCAGAGATCGGTCAGGGGGCCGGGGCTACACCTTC.

The V and J genes are TRBV7-2 and TRBJ2-1; unclear D gene. CDR1 is SGHTA, CDR2 FQGNSA, per germline. The CDR3 has 11 residues. V was shortened by 0 bases and J by 8 bases, with 2 bases between the two germline ends. CDR3 sequence: CASSLADEQFF. The DNA for the CDR3 is TGTGCCAGCAGCTTAGCCGATGAGCAGTTCTTC. Using reference TRBV7-2 and TRBJ2-1 for the parts outside the CDR3, the full variable domain is GAGVSQSPSNKVTEKGKDVELRCDPISGHTALYWYRQSLGQGLEFLIYFQGNSAPDKSGLPSDRFSAERTGGSVSTLTIQRTQQEDSAVYLCASSLADEQFFGPGTRLTVL.

The chain has TRBV18 and TRBJ1-5; TRBD1 might be the D (5 bases). From germline, CDR1 is KGHSH and CDR2 LQKENI. With 3 bases removed from V and 3 bases from J, the gap between germline ends came to 9 bases. The CDR3 totals 14 residues. CDR3: CASSPQGTNQPQHF. CDR3 sequence (DNA): TGTGCCAGCTCACCGCAGGGCACCAATCAGCCCCAGCATTTT.

The V gene is TRBV7-9, the J gene TRBJ2-2, with TRBD2 as a possible D gene (5 bases). The V and J ends lost 3 bases and 8 bases respectively, with 10 bases between them. The CDR3 contains 13 residues. Germline values: CDR1 SEHNR, CDR2 FQNEAQ (reference sequence). CDR3 DNA: TGTGCCAGCAGCTTCGCGGGTGCGGGGGAGCTGTTTTTT. Residues: CASSFAGAGELFF.

The chain recombines TRBV28 with TRBJ1-1, with a weak D call TRBD1 (5 bases). Germline CDR1 reads MDHEN; CDR2 reads SYDVKM. V was trimmed by 5 bases and J by 0 bases, leaving 10 bases between them. The CDR3 is 14 amino acids. CDR3 bases: TGTGCCAGCAGTATACAGGCGATGAACACTGAAGCTTTCTTT. Its translation is CASSIQAMNTEAFF.

This sequence joins TRBV5-1 and TRBJ2-7; 10 bases are shared with TRBD1. The trim removed 5 bases at V and 7 bases at J, leaving 9 bases unmatched. Germline values: CDR1 SGHRS, CDR2 YFSETQ. The length of the CDR3 is 14 residues. The DNA for the CDR3 is TGCGCCAGCAGGATCCGGGACAGGGGAGGAGAGCAGTACTTC. This encodes CASRIRDRGGEQYF.

V is TRBV5-5 and J is TRBJ1-1; the D gene is possibly TRBD1 (5 bases). The ends were cut back, 3 bases at V and 0 bases at J, with 15 bases in the middle. The CDR3 totals 16 residues. Germline V gene sequence: CDR1 SGHKS, CDR2 YYEKEE (reference sequence). Here the CDR3 reads CASSSWTTTLNTEAFF. CDR3 sequence (DNA): TGTGCCAGCAGCTCATGGACAACAACCCTGAACACTGAAGCTTTCTTT.

The rearrangement links TRBV25-1 to TRBJ1-1, with unresolved D. V was cut by 1 base and J by 10 bases, with 13 bases left in between. CDR3 length: 13 residues. Germline V lookup: CDR1 MGHDK, CDR2 SYGVNS. CDR3 sequence reads: CASSESRPEGAFF. Here the CDR3 DNA reads TGTGCCAGCAGTGAATCCCGTCCCGAGGGAGCTTTCTTT.

The genes are TRBV25-1 and TRBJ2-1, with D unresolved. Trimming took 6 bases from V and 9 from J, leaving 15 bases between them. The CDR3 has 13 amino acids. The germline V gene encodes CDR1 MGHDK and CDR2 SYGVNS. The CDR3 bases are TGTGCCAGCAGAAGACCTGTAACGGGTGAGCAGTTCTTC. This gives the protein CASRRPVTGEQFF. The complete variable domain, with remaining parts taken from reference TRBV25-1 and TRBJ2-1, reads EADIYQTPRYLVIGTGKKITLECSQTMGHDKMYWYQQDPGMELHLIHYSYGVNSTEKGDLSSESTVSRIRTEHFPLTLESARPSHTSQYLCASRRPVTGEQFFGPGTRLTVL.

In DNA form, the CDR3 reads TGTGCCACCAGTGACCCCTATCTAGCGGGAGATTCGTACGAGCAGTACTTC. Translation gives CATSDPYLAGDSYEQYF. The chain uses TRBV24-1 and TRBJ2-7; 10 bases agree with TRBD2. This CDR3 contains 17 residues. Germline values: CDR1 KGHDR, CDR2 SFDVKD. After removal of 4 bases from V and 4 bases from J, the junction contained 12 bases not matched to a gene.

V usage is TRBV27 and J usage is TRBJ1-5; 9 positions match TRBD1. Per germline, CDR1 MNHEY and CDR2 SMNVEV (reference sequence). CDR3 length equals 17 residues. The V and J ends lost 5 bases and 8 bases, in that order; junction bases with no gene match: 16. CDR3 DNA sequence: TGTGCCAGCAGTGCCCTACCCGGGACAGGGAATATTAAGCCCCAGCATTTT. Amino acid sequence: CASSALPGTGNIKPQHF.

The rearrangement joins TRBV3-1 (or the pseudogene TRBV3-2) to TRBJ1-2; D perhaps matches TRBD1 (6 bases). Germline V CDR1 and CDR2: LGHDT, YNNKEL (reference sequence). V gave up 3 bases and J gave up 5 bases, with 7 bases separating them. The CDR3 spans 12 residues. Here the CDR3 reads CASSQGQYGYTF. CDR3 in DNA: TGTGCCAGCAGCCAGGGACAATATGGCTACACCTTC.

The chain carries TRBV5-5 and TRBJ2-1, with D perhaps matching TRBD2 (6 bases). The CDR3 sequence is 14 residues long. The germline CDR1 and CDR2 sequences are SGHKS and YYEKEE (reference sequence). Between the trimmed V and J ends, which lost 2 bases and 9 bases, there was a span of 15 bases. The CDR3 loop is CASSFIAEGSEQFF. Written as DNA, the CDR3 is TGTGCCAGCAGCTTCATAGCGGAGGGGAGTGAGCAGTTCTTC.

V gene TRBV28 combines with J gene TRBJ2-7, with D tentatively TRBD1 (5 bases). Germline V CDR1 and CDR2: MDHEN, SYDVKM. This CDR3 is built from 13 residues. V lost 7 bases, J lost 3 bases, and 13 bases lay in between. The CDR3 sequence is CASKLLQGYEQYF. DNA of the CDR3: TGTGCCAGCAAGCTCCTTCAGGGCTACGAGCAGTACTTC.

The J gene is TRBJ2-1, the V gene TRBV15; 9 nucleotides agree with TRBD2. The CDR3 runs to 17 residues. Germline assignment: CDR1 LNHNV and CDR2 YYDKDF (reference sequence). J gave up 4 bases and V 3 bases, and 10 bases lay outside the gene matches. The CDR3 sequence: CATSRGSGTSFYNEQFF. The CDR3 region has the DNA TGTGCCACCAGCAGGGGGTCCGGGACTAGCTTTTACAATGAGCAGTTCTTC.

V gene TRBV9 combines with J gene TRBJ2-3, with D perhaps TRBD2 (6 bases). This CDR3 is built from 14 residues. The germline V gene has CDR1 SGDLS and CDR2 YYNGEE. The germline V and J ends were trimmed by 2 bases and 2 bases, with 9 bases remaining between them. The DNA of the CDR3 is TGTGCCAGCAGCGTTGGCGGGGTCACAGATACGCAGTATTTT. As protein: CASSVGGVTDTQYF.

V is TRBV3-1 (or the pseudogene TRBV3-2) and J is TRBJ2-7, with D maybe TRBD2 (7 bases). Trimming took 1 base from V and 4 from J, leaving 14 bases between them. Germline-derived CDR1 and CDR2 are LGHDT and YNNKEL (reference sequence). This CDR3 spans 15 amino acids. The CDR3 loop is CASSQAGGQGYEQYF. CDR3 nucleotides: TGTGCCAGCAGCCAAGCGGGGGGACAAGGGTACGAGCAGTACTTC.

This clone appeared a single time. The chain couples TRBV2 to TRBJ1-5; D ambiguous. The CDR3 length is 15 residues. Per the germline V gene, CDR1 is SNHLY and CDR2 is FYNNEI. Trimming removed 0 bases at V and 2 bases at J, with 8 bases between. DNA for the CDR3: TGTGCCAGCAGTGAAGCTAGAGGAGGCAATCAGCCCCAGCATTTT. It yields the protein CASSEARGGNQPQHF. Together with reference TRBV2 and TRBJ1-5, the CDR3 gives the full variable domain: EPEVTQTPSHQVTQMGQEVILRCVPISNHLYFYWYRQILGQKVEFLVSFYNNEISEKSEIFDDQFSVERPDGSNFTLKIRSTKLEDSAMYFCASSEARGGNQPQHFGDGTRLSIL.

The chain carries TRBV14 and TRBJ1-1; D gene ambiguous. The CDR3 has 16 amino acids. V shed 1 base and J shed 0 bases, with 12 bases lying between them. The germline CDR1 and CDR2 sequences are SGHDN and FVKESK. CDR3 protein: CASSQAPGNLNTEAFF. In nucleotides, the CDR3 is TGTGCCAGCAGCCAAGCCCCCGGGAATTTGAACACTGAAGCTTTCTTT.

This rearrangement joins TRBV4-1 to TRBJ1-4; 8 bases line up with TRBD1. The CDR3 extends over 16 amino acids. Germline CDR1 and CDR2: MGHRA and YSYEKL. V dropped 2 bases and J dropped 7; count of bases not matched to a gene: 9. Here the CDR3 reads CASSQFRGQDIEKLFF. CDR3 bases: TGCGCCAGCAGCCAATTCAGGGGACAGGACATTGAAAAACTGTTTTTT.

This clone came up once. The chain couples TRBV20-1 to TRBJ2-7; 7 bases fit TRBD1. There are 15 residues in the CDR3. Germline trimming cut 3 bases from V and 2 bases from J; bases unmatched to any gene: 10. CDR1 DFQATT and CDR2 SNEGSKA come from the germline V gene (reference sequence). Here the CDR3 DNA reads TGCAGTGCTAGTAGGTTGGGGGACAGAACCTACGAGCAGTACTTC. Protein: CSASRLGDRTYEQYF.

The chain links TRBV4-1 to TRBJ2-7; no firm D call. Germline V gene lookup returns CDR1 MGHRA and CDR2 YSYEKL. The CDR3 has 17 residues. The V end was cut by 1 base, the J end by 6 bases, with 22 bases between. CDR3 sequence (DNA): TGCGCCAGCAGCCAAGTTCCGAGGATCAACACCCACTCCGAGCAGTACTTC. Translation: CASSQVPRINTHSEQYF.